Following are 21 T cell receptor beta chains from one sample sequenced in a study of early T cells in non-severe SARS-CoV-2 infection. Using its own MiXCR run on the 5' RACE reads, TCRdb lists one record per CDR3 protein. The sample yields 35,000 to 50,000 distinct CDR3 sequences, less than 6.5% seen once. The sequencing here drew on whole blood, taken at baseline. The source is an adult who was a healthcare worker with PCR-confirmed SARS-CoV-2 infection or an uninfected control (not recorded which).

This clonotype was seen many times. V and J are TRBV7-2 and TRBJ1-6; D might be TRBD1 (5 bases). Looked up from germline, CDR1 is SGHTA and CDR2 is FQGNSA. The CDR3 loop spans 16 amino acids. Trimming pared 1 base from V and 10 bases from J, leaving 17 bases between. The CDR3: CASSLEGTASWSPLHF. CDR3 coding DNA: TGTGCCAGCAGCTTAGAGGGGACTGCCTCATGGTCACCCCTCCACTTT.

At least ten counts were recorded for this clonotype. The chain has TRBV20-1 and TRBJ1-6; D perhaps matches TRBD1 (6 bases). Trimming cost V 0 bases and J 1 base, with 16 bases left between them. From germline, CDR1 is DFQATT and CDR2 SNEGSKA (reference sequence). The CDR3 contains 18 residues. The CDR3 DNA reads TGCAGTGCTAGAGATCTAGTCTTACAGGGTTCCTATAATTCACCCCTCCACTTT. Encoded protein: CSARDLVLQGSYNSPLHF.

This clonotype was found a few times. The chain has TRBV30 and TRBJ2-1; the match to TRBD1 covers 10 bases. The CDR3 is made up of 14 amino acids. Per the germline V gene, CDR1 is GTSNPN and CDR2 is SVGIG (reference sequence). V lost 2 bases to trimming and J lost 5 bases; unmatched junction nucleotides: 3. CDR3 in amino acids: CAWSTGTGDNEQFF. The CDR3 nucleotides are TGTGCCTGGAGTACCGGGACAGGGGACAATGAGCAGTTCTTC.

The V and J genes are TRBV28 and TRBJ2-6; perhaps TRBD1 as D (6 bases). Between the trimmed V and J ends, which lost 6 bases and 0 bases, there was a span of 9 bases. The germline V gene has CDR1 MDHEN and CDR2 SYDVKM. This CDR3 spans 15 amino acids. CDR3 sequence: CASRQGNSGANVLTF. CDR3 in DNA: TGTGCCAGCAGGCAGGGGAACTCTGGGGCCAACGTCCTGACTTTC.

This clonotype was seen a few times. CDR3 nucleotides: TGTGCCAGCGGTCACAGCCTCACAGATACGCAGTATTTT. It encodes CASGHSLTDTQYF. The chain employs TRBV6-1 and TRBJ2-3; no reliable D call. The CDR3 extends over 13 amino acids. V lost 8 bases and J 2 bases, leaving 11 bases between the germline ends. The V gene's germline CDR1 is MNHNS and CDR2 SASEGT.

This clonotype was detected many times. The chain couples TRBV6-1 to TRBJ1-2; 7 nucleotides agree with TRBD1. The CDR3 contains 14 residues. The germline CDR1 and CDR2 sequences are MNHNS and SASEGT. Trimming cost V 6 bases and J 4 bases; bases outside gene matches: 8. The CDR3 protein is CASSPGQSLYGYTF. CDR3 sequence (DNA): TGTGCCAGCAGCCCGGGACAGAGCCTCTATGGCTACACCTTC.

The chain links TRBV27 to TRBJ2-7; 8 nucleotides agree with TRBD1. Germline CDR1 and CDR2: MNHEY and SMNVEV (reference sequence). There are 14 residues in the CDR3. The V segment lost 6 bases and the J segment 3 bases; nucleotides outside the gene matches: 7. Here the CDR3 DNA reads TGTGCCAGCAGCCAAGGGACAGGATACTACGAGCAGTACTTC. This sequence encodes CASSQGTGYYEQYF.

This clonotype has a count of ten or more. This sequence joins TRBV24-1 and TRBJ2-4; no clear D. The CDR3 extends over 13 amino acids. V lost 4 bases and J lost 0, with 3 bases in between. Germline CDR1 KGHDR, CDR2 SFDVKD. The CDR3 loop is CATSEGAKNIQYF. The CDR3 DNA reads TGTGCCACCAGTGAGGGAGCCAAAAACATTCAGTACTTC.

This clonotype has only a few counts. The chain couples TRBV6-2 or TRBV6-3 to TRBJ2-5; 8 positions agree with TRBD2. The V gene end was trimmed by 0 bases and the J gene end by 3 bases; junction bases not matched to a gene: 6. Germline CDR1 and CDR2: MNHEY and SVGEGT. This CDR3 region has 16 residues. The CDR3 bases are TGTGCCAGCAGTTACTCGATCCCAGCGGGGGAAGAGACCCAGTACTTC. Residues: CASSYSIPAGEETQYF.

This rearrangement joins TRBV6-1 to TRBJ1-5; no clear D gene. Germline values: CDR1 MNHNS, CDR2 SASEGT. The CDR3 sequence is 14 residues long. V shed 3 bases and J shed 1 base, with 7 bases lying between them. CDR3 DNA: TGTGCCAGCAGTGAGAAGTTGAGCAATCAGCCCCAGCATTTT. It codes for CASSEKLSNQPQHF.

This clonotype was picked up a small number of times. The rearrangement joins TRBV12-1 to TRBJ2-3; the table names TRBD2, a call not compared with the DNA. TRBV12-1 is described as a pseudogene. The CDR3 sequence is 18 residues long. The CDR3 coding sequence is TGTGCCAGCAGCTTTTCAGTAGCGGGGGGGCCCAAGGGAGATACGCAGTATTTT. It codes for CASSFSVAGGPKGDTQYF.

This clonotype was seen ten or more times. The CDR3 region has the DNA TGCAGTGCTAGAGAGAGCTCTTTTTACGAGCAGTACTTC. It encodes CSARESSFYEQYF. This chain links TRBV20-1 with TRBJ2-7; D is uncertain. CDR3 length: 13 residues. The ends were cut back, 0 bases at V and 4 bases at J, with 10 bases in the middle. Germline lookup yields CDR1 DFQATT and CDR2 SNEGSKA (reference sequence).

In this sample, this clonotype is medium-sized. The rearrangement joins TRBV7-2 to TRBJ2-3; unclear D gene. The CDR3 loop spans 14 amino acids. V lost 5 bases and J 5 bases, leaving 14 bases between the germline ends. The germline gives CDR1 SGHTA, CDR2 FQGNSA. The CDR3 sequence is CASSPDQPGDTQYF. CDR3 in DNA: TGTGCCAGCAGCCCGGACCAACCCGGAGATACGCAGTATTTT.

There are many counts of this clonotype. The chain employs TRBV18 and TRBJ2-3; D call uncertain. V lost 0 bases, J lost 2 bases, and 9 bases lay in between. The V gene's germline CDR1 is KGHSH and CDR2 LQKENI. CDR3 length: 15 amino acids. CDR3 sequence: CASSPPEALTDTQYF. CDR3 nucleotides: TGTGCCAGCTCACCACCGGAAGCCCTCACAGATACGCAGTATTTT.

This clonotype was detected many times. The rearrangement uses TRBV7-2 and TRBJ1-6; D not resolved. The CDR3 consists of 14 residues. Trimming left V 4 bases short and J 9 bases short, with 13 bases between. The germline V gene has CDR1 SGHTA and CDR2 FQGNSA. The CDR3, as DNA: TGTGCCAGCAGCTCAACCCCCACGGTTTCACCCCTCCACTTT. This gives the protein CASSSTPTVSPLHF.

This clonotype was counted at least ten times. V and J are TRBV12-3 or TRBV12-4 and TRBJ2-2; D gene ambiguous. Between the trimmed V and J ends, which lost 4 bases and 6 bases, there was a span of 12 bases. CDR3 size: 14 residues. The CDR3 region is CASSSESGSGELFF. CDR3 nucleotides: TGTGCCAGCAGTTCTGAATCGGGCTCCGGGGAGCTGTTTTTT.

The V and J genes are TRBV5-1 and TRBJ2-7; 12 bases align to TRBD1. The V gene's germline CDR1 is SGHRS and CDR2 YFSETQ. Trimming removed 0 bases from V and 9 bases from J; junction bases left unmatched: 7. The CDR3 has 15 amino acids. The CDR3 is CASSLEGTGGRAQYF. The CDR3 DNA reads as TGCGCCAGCAGCTTGGAGGGGACAGGGGGCCGCGCGCAGTACTTC.

This clonotype was seen repeatedly, ten times or more. The rearrangement joins TRBV20-1 to TRBJ2-7, with 10 bases fitting TRBD2. The CDR3 spans 14 residues. J was trimmed by 11 bases and V by 2 bases; bases with no gene match: 12. CDR1 is DFQATT, CDR2 SNEGSKA, per germline (reference sequence). As DNA, the CDR3 is TGCAGTGCTAGATTCCCGGGACTAGCGTTGGGAGAGTACTTC. Its translation is CSARFPGLALGEYF.

The sample holds a few counts of this clonotype. The chain is built from TRBV11-2 and TRBJ2-1, with D perhaps given as TRBD1 or TRBD2 (6 bases each). The CDR3 has 14 amino acids. CDR1 and CDR2 from the germline V gene are SGHAT and FQNNGV. The V end was cut by 4 bases, the J end by 7 bases, with 14 bases between. In DNA, the CDR3 is TGTGCCAGCAGCTCAAATAGGGGGGCAAATGAGCAGTTCTTC. It codes for CASSSNRGANEQFF.

At least ten counts were recorded for this clonotype. The chain links TRBV18 to TRBJ1-5; 9 nucleotides match TRBD1. V lost 2 bases, J lost 4 bases, and 0 bases stayed unmatched. Germline V CDR1 and CDR2: KGHSH, LQKENI. The CDR3 contains 14 residues. The CDR3 DNA sequence: TGTGCCAGCTCACCAGACAGGGGGAATCAGCCCCAGCATTTT. This sequence encodes CASSPDRGNQPQHF.

V usage is TRBV7-2 and J usage is TRBJ1-1, with D hard to call. Between the trimmed V and J ends, which lost 1 base and 6 bases, there was a span of 18 bases. Germline loops: CDR1 SGHTA, CDR2 FQGNSA. CDR3 length equals 16 residues. The CDR3 region has the DNA TGTGCCAGCAGCTTAGTACCCGGGTCCCAAAACGCTGAAGCTTTCTTT. Translated, it gives CASSLVPGSQNAEAFF.